These 25 T cell receptor beta chains share one sample of origin, sequenced in a study of blood T cell repertoires in COVID-19 (dated by TCRdb to the early 2020s). Library construction relied on the immunoSEQ multiplex PCR assay. TCRdb carries this immuneACCESS record with in-frame sequences only. Its versions omit some clonotypes, under half of them owing to an unresolved V gene in the studies checked, with the rest unexplained. Recorded for this sample are roughly 240,000 clones; roughly 86% of them occurred a single time. Less than 4% of the sample comes from the top ten. Specimen: peripheral blood. The receptor set was obtained from a young man with active or convalescent COVID-19.

The chain is built from TRBV4-2 and TRBJ2-3, with TRBD2 as a possible D gene (7 bases). This CDR3 has 16 amino acids. Trimming stripped 0 bases from V and 2 bases from J, with 12 bases between. Germline values: CDR1 LGHNA, CDR2 YNFKEQ. As DNA, the CDR3 is TGTGCCAGCAGCCAAGAGGCGGGGGCCGTCACAGATACGCAGTATTTT. Translating it yields CASSQEAGAVTDTQYF.

This rearrangement joins TRBV6-5 to TRBJ1-3, with D possibly TRBD1 on 6 matching bases. The CDR3 extends over 15 amino acids. Looked up from germline, CDR1 is MNHEY and CDR2 is SVGAGI. With 6 bases removed from V and 1 base from J, the gap between germline ends came to 13 bases. CDR3: CASSSVTGSGNTIYF. CDR3 DNA sequence: TGTGCCAGCAGCTCAGTCACAGGGTCTGGAAACACCATATATTTT.

Here the CDR3 reads CATSRVQGAAFF. The CDR3 DNA sequence: TGTGCCACCAGCAGGGTTCAGGGTGCGGCTTTCTTT. The rearrangement links TRBV15 to TRBJ1-1, with D perhaps matching TRBD1 (5 bases). Germline V gene sequence: CDR1 LNHNV, CDR2 YYDKDF (reference sequence). This CDR3 region has 12 residues. V was clipped by 3 bases and J by 11 bases, with 13 bases between them.

As for this clone: The same CDR3 can be traced to other DNA sequences in this sample. The chain recombines TRBV9 with TRBJ1-1; 7 bases line up with TRBD1. CDR3 size: 13 residues. Germline V gene lookup returns CDR1 SGDLS and CDR2 YYNGEE. J was trimmed by 5 bases and V by 3 bases; bases with no gene match: 4. For the CDR3, the DNA is TGTGCCAGCAGCGCGACAGGGTTTACTGAAGCTTTCTTT. Its translation is CASSATGFTEAFF.

The CDR3 sequence: CASRAPTGLNTEAFF. The CDR3 coding sequence is TGCGCCAGCAGGGCCCCAACAGGGCTAAACACTGAAGCTTTCTTT. The rearrangement links TRBV4-1 to TRBJ1-1, with D perhaps TRBD1 (6 bases). Between the trimmed V and J ends, which lost 6 bases and 2 bases, there was a span of 16 bases. This CDR3 comprises 15 residues. Germline assignment: CDR1 MGHRA and CDR2 YSYEKL.

V is TRBV11-3 and J is TRBJ2-2; D not certain. The CDR3 is made up of 14 amino acids. The V gene lost 1 base and the J gene lost 6 bases, with 9 bases spanning the gap. CDR1 is SGHNT and CDR2 is YENEEA in the germline V gene. This CDR3 is CASSLGAVSGELFF. The CDR3 nucleotides read TGTGCCAGCAGCTTAGGGGCCGTCTCCGGGGAGCTGTTTTTT. The variable domain in full, with the rest retrieved from reference TRBV11-3 and TRBJ2-2, is EAGVVQSPRYKIIEKKQPVAFWCNPISGHNTLYWYLQNLGQGPELLIRYENEEAVDDSQLPKDRFSAERLKGVDSTLKIQPAELGDSAVYLCASSLGAVSGELFFGEGSRLTVL.

The chain links TRBV7-2 to TRBJ2-5; no clear D. Trimming took 5 bases from V and 2 from J, leaving 3 bases between them. CDR1 and CDR2 from the germline V gene are SGHTA and FQGNSA. This CDR3 is 11 amino acids long. The CDR3 nucleotides read TGTGCCAGCAGCCTACAAGAGACCCAGTACTTC. It yields the protein CASSLQETQYF.

The chain links TRBV11-3 to TRBJ2-1, with 9 bases aligning to TRBD2. Germline V gene data show CDR1 as SGHNT and CDR2 as YENEEA. Trimming took 2 bases from V and 7 from J; bases not matched to a gene: 15. The CDR3 has 18 residues. The CDR3 DNA reads as TGTGCCAGCAGCTTAAGGAGGCTAGCGGGACTGGTGGGGAATGAGCAGTTCTTC. Protein product: CASSLRRLAGLVGNEQFF. Filled out from reference TRBV11-3 and TRBJ2-1, the complete variable domain reads EAGVVQSPRYKIIEKKQPVAFWCNPISGHNTLYWYLQNLGQGPELLIRYENEEAVDDSQLPKDRFSAERLKGVDSTLKIQPAELGDSAVYLCASSLRRLAGLVGNEQFFGPGTRLTVL.

The chain couples TRBV19 to TRBJ2-2; possibly TRBD2 for D (6 bases). Trimming stripped 4 bases from V and 3 bases from J, with 12 bases between. CDR1 and CDR2 (germline): LNHDA, SQIVND (reference sequence). This CDR3 contains 15 residues. In DNA form, the CDR3 reads TGTGCCAGTAGTAAATCCCGGGAGTACACCGGGGAGCTGTTTTTT. Translated: CASSKSREYTGELFF. The complete variable domain, with remaining parts taken from reference TRBV19 and TRBJ2-2, reads DGGITQSPKYLFRKEGQNVTLSCEQNLNHDAMYWYRQDPGQGLRLIYYSQIVNDFQKGDIAEGYSVSREKKESFPLTVTSAQKNPTAFYLCASSKSREYTGELFFGEGSRLTVL.

Written as DNA, the CDR3 is TGTGCCAGCAGCTCTGGGTCAGAGGTGGCAAAACTGTTTTTT. It codes for CASSSGSEVAKLFF. This chain uses TRBV7-9 with TRBJ1-4; no clear D. Germline V gene sequence: CDR1 SEHNR, CDR2 FQNEAQ (reference sequence). V lost 4 bases, J lost 10 bases, and 16 bases lay in between. The CDR3 covers 14 residues.

V is TRBV25-1 and J is TRBJ2-5; the match to TRBD2 covers 7 bases. Germline V gene lookup returns CDR1 MGHDK and CDR2 SYGVNS. The CDR3 length is 15 residues. V gave up 1 base and J gave up 5 bases; unmatched junction bases: 7. CDR3 in amino acids: CASSESGGAGETQYF. In DNA form, the CDR3 reads TGTGCCAGCAGTGAATCGGGGGGTGCAGGGGAGACCCAGTACTTC.

V is TRBV11-2 and J is TRBJ2-5, with D tentatively TRBD2 (6 bases). The germline gives CDR1 SGHAT, CDR2 FQNNGV. The CDR3 totals 15 residues. Trimming shortened V by 1 base and J by 2 bases, and 11 bases separated the two germline ends. CDR3: CASSLAWDFQETQYF. The CDR3 nucleotides read TGTGCCAGCAGCTTAGCCTGGGACTTTCAAGAGACCCAGTACTTC.

The rearrangement links TRBV10-3 to TRBJ1-4, with 9 nucleotides matching TRBD1. With V trimmed by 10 bases and J by 5 bases, 17 bases remained unmatched. There are 17 residues in the CDR3. Germline-derived CDR1 and CDR2 are ENHRY and SYGVKD. Written as DNA, the CDR3 is TGTGCCACCCGATCCACAGGGACAGGGCGTGGAAATGAAAAACTGTTTTTT. Its translation: CATRSTGTGRGNEKLFF.

The genes are TRBV24-1 and TRBJ2-2; D call uncertain. The CDR3 has 14 amino acids. Germline CDR1 reads KGHDR; CDR2 reads SFDVKD. Between the trimmed V and J ends, which lost 1 base and 4 bases, there was a span of 6 bases. The CDR3 nucleotides are TGTGCCACCAGTGATTTCTCCGGCACCGGGGAGCTGTTTTTT. Protein: CATSDFSGTGELFF.

V gene TRBV18 combines with J gene TRBJ1-1; no firm D call. The V gene's germline CDR1 is KGHSH and CDR2 LQKENI. The CDR3 sequence is 12 residues long. Trimming removed 4 bases from V and 4 bases from J, with 7 bases in between. CDR3 bases: TGTGCCAGCTCACTAATGAGCACTGAAGCTTTCTTT. Amino acid sequence: CASSLMSTEAFF.

V gene TRBV5-1 combines with J gene TRBJ1-4; 7 bases are shared with TRBD1. The germline gives CDR1 SGHRS, CDR2 YFSETQ. This CDR3 is built from 16 residues. V was clipped by 2 bases and J by 0 bases; unmatched bases: 4. Written as DNA, the CDR3 is TGCGCCAGCAGCTTCAACAGGGGAGCAACTAATGAAAAACTGTTTTTT. It encodes CASSFNRGATNEKLFF.

The chain carries TRBV10-3 and TRBJ1-5, with D possibly TRBD1 on 6 matching bases. This CDR3 has 15 amino acids. The V and J ends lost 3 bases and 7 bases respectively, with 16 bases between them. Germline V gene data show CDR1 as ENHRY and CDR2 as SYGVKD. The CDR3 bases are TGTGCCATCAGTGATAAACAGGGAAAGGGGCAGCCCCAGCATTTT. Amino acid sequence: CAISDKQGKGQPQHF.

The chain uses TRBV18 and TRBJ2-5; D unresolved. V was pared by 3 bases and J by 3 bases, with 8 bases between. Germline V lookup: CDR1 KGHSH, CDR2 LQKENI. The CDR3 is 13 residues long. The CDR3 nucleotides are TGTGCCAGCTCACCTCAGATGGAAGAGACCCAGTACTTC. It encodes CASSPQMEETQYF. Combining the CDR3 with reference TRBV18 and TRBJ2-5 gives the whole variable domain NAGVMQNPRHLVRRRGQEARLRCSPMKGHSHVYWYRQLPEEGLKFMVYLQKENIIDESGMPKERFSAEFPKEGPSILRIQQVVRGDSAAYFCASSPQMEETQYFGPGTRLLVL.

The chain has TRBV3-1 (or the pseudogene TRBV3-2) and TRBJ2-1; 9 nucleotides agree with TRBD2. The germline CDR1 and CDR2 sequences are LGHDT and YNNKEL (reference sequence). V was clipped by 6 bases and J by 10 bases; unmatched bases: 10. CDR3 length: 14 residues. The CDR3 reads CASREGLATGEQFF. The CDR3 coding sequence is TGTGCCAGCAGAGAAGGACTAGCGACGGGAGAGCAGTTCTTC.

The chain combines TRBV6-5 with TRBJ2-4; tentatively, D is TRBD1 (6 bases). The CDR3 is 11 amino acids. The V end lost 7 bases, the J end lost 8 bases, and 9 bases lay between the germline ends. CDR1 MNHEY and CDR2 SVGAGI come from the germline V gene. DNA for the CDR3: TGTGCCAGCACACAGGGTGACATTCAGTACTTC. This translates into CASTQGDIQYF.

The chain is built from TRBV24-1 and TRBJ2-5, with D possibly being TRBD1 (5 bases). The CDR3 loop spans 16 amino acids. V lost 2 bases and J 2 bases, leaving 14 bases between the germline ends. CDR1 and CDR2 (germline): KGHDR, SFDVKD. The CDR3 DNA reads as TGTGCCACCAGTGATTCCACAGGCACCCCTCAAGAGACCCAGTACTTC. Amino acid sequence: CATSDSTGTPQETQYF.

This clone was observed once. This chain joins TRBV5-1 and TRBJ2-7; 9 nucleotides match TRBD1. With V trimmed by 3 bases and J by 2 bases, 3 bases remained unmatched. This CDR3 is built from 14 residues. Germline CDR1 is SGHRS and CDR2 is YFSETQ. CDR3 bases: TGCGCCAGCAGCTCGTGGACAGGGGCCTACGAGCAGTACTTC. Protein product: CASSSWTGAYEQYF.

V and J are TRBV4-1 and TRBJ2-3, with D tentatively TRBD2 (5 bases). Germline V CDR1 and CDR2: MGHRA, YSYEKL. The CDR3 length is 15 residues. V was clipped by 0 bases and J by 8 bases, with 15 bases between them. CDR3: CASSQDGGPRGTQYF. In DNA form, the CDR3 reads TGCGCCAGCAGCCAAGATGGCGGCCCCCGGGGTACGCAGTATTTT.

V and J are TRBV11-3 and TRBJ2-2; a possible D gene is TRBD2 (5 bases). The V and J ends lost 5 bases and 3 bases respectively, with 13 bases between them. Germline V lookup: CDR1 SGHNT, CDR2 YENEEA. The CDR3 runs 15 residues. Here the CDR3 reads CASSPGLVYTGELFF. The CDR3 nucleotides read TGTGCCAGCAGCCCAGGACTTGTCTACACCGGGGAGCTGTTTTTT.

This clone was seen a single time. The chain employs TRBV30 and TRBJ2-7; 10 nucleotides line up with TRBD1. This CDR3 comprises 15 residues. Per the germline V gene, CDR1 is GTSNPN and CDR2 is SVGIG (reference sequence). The J segment lost 5 bases and the V segment lost 4 bases, leaving 11 bases of the junction unmatched. CDR3 coding DNA: TGTGCCTGGACCGGGGATGGGACAGGGGAAAACGAGCAGTACTTC. Encoded protein: CAWTGDGTGENEQYF.